This entry lists 32 T cell receptor beta chains sequenced from one sample in a study of cytomegalovirus exposure and HLA in healthy donors. TCRdb's table, derived via immunoSEQ multiplex PCR, lists solely in-frame clones and lacks some. Of fewer than 120,000 clones listed, approximately 89% were seen once; the top ten hold approximately 1.9%. Sample: PBMCs. The receptors derive from a woman under 30 in good health and CMV-seronegative.

This clone has just one count. The chain is built from TRBV7-2 and TRBJ1-4; no firm D call. Trimming cost V 1 base and J 5 bases, with 14 bases left between them. The germline V gene encodes CDR1 SGHTA and CDR2 FQGNSA. This CDR3 spans 16 amino acids. CDR3 region: CASSLVYTGVNEKLFF. The DNA for the CDR3 is TGTGCCAGCAGCTTAGTTTACACCGGAGTGAATGAAAAACTGTTTTTT.

The chain carries TRBV6-1 and TRBJ2-7, with TRBD1 identical over 9 bases. CDR1 and CDR2 from the germline V gene are MNHNS and SASEGT. CDR3 length: 14 residues. Trimming took 1 base from V and 5 from J; bases not matched to a gene: 3. The CDR3 nucleotides read TGTGCCAGCAGTGAAGGGACAGGGGTCGACGAGCAGTACTTC. It translates to CASSEGTGVDEQYF.

The genes are TRBV9 and TRBJ2-5; tentative D call: TRBD2 (5 bases). From germline, CDR1 is SGDLS and CDR2 YYNGEE. The CDR3 spans 15 residues. V was pared by 0 bases and J by 2 bases, with 11 bases between. The CDR3 DNA reads TGTGCCAGCAGCGTAGGACCAGCGGATCAAGAGACCCAGTACTTC. Its translation: CASSVGPADQETQYF.

The CDR3 region has the DNA TGCGCCAGCAGCCAGGGGGAGAACACTGAAGCTTTCTTT. Residues: CASSQGENTEAFF. The rearrangement uses TRBV5-1 and TRBJ1-1; TRBD1 agrees at 7 bases. CDR1 SGHRS and CDR2 YFSETQ come from the germline V gene. Unmatched junction bases numbered 1, after V lost 4 bases and J lost 1 base. The CDR3 sequence is 13 residues long. Supplemented by reference TRBV5-1 and TRBJ1-1, the full variable domain reads KAGVTQTPRYLIKTRGQQVTLSCSPISGHRSVSWYQQTPGQGLQFLFEYFSETQRNKGNFPGRFSGRQFSNSRSEMNVSTLELGDSALYLCASSQGENTEAFFGQGTRLTVV.

This chain links TRBV5-1 with TRBJ1-2, with 9 nucleotides matching TRBD1. The CDR3 is 18 amino acids. V dropped 0 bases and J dropped 3; count of bases not matched to a gene: 12. Germline V CDR1 and CDR2: SGHRS, YFSETQ. CDR3 coding DNA: TGCGCCAGCAGCTTGGCGCCGGGACAGGGTCTACGGGACTATGGCTACACCTTC. It codes for CASSLAPGQGLRDYGYTF.

V is TRBV7-3 and J is TRBJ2-5; perhaps TRBD1 as D (5 bases). V was pared by 4 bases and J by 9 bases, with 21 bases between. Germline loops: CDR1 SGHTA, CDR2 FQGTGA. The CDR3 is 15 amino acids. The CDR3 sequence is CASSSALGALHPQYF. As DNA, the CDR3 is TGTGCCAGCAGCTCTGCCCTAGGGGCGTTACATCCCCAGTACTTC. The full variable domain, its missing parts supplied by reference TRBV7-3 and TRBJ2-5, is GAGVSQTPSNKVTEKGKYVELRCDPISGHTALYWYRQSLGQGPEFLIYFQGTGAADDSGLPNDRFFAVRPEGSVSTLKIQRTERGDSAVYLCASSSALGALHPQYFGPGTRLLVL.

The gene calls are TRBV27 and TRBJ2-1, with TRBD1 matching 7 bases. From germline, CDR1 is MNHEY and CDR2 SMNVEV (reference sequence). V dropped 3 bases and J dropped 7; count of bases not matched to a gene: 9. This CDR3 is 15 amino acids long. As DNA, the CDR3 is TGTGCCAGCAGTTTGGGAACGACAGGGACGAATGAGCAGTTCTTC. It is translated as CASSLGTTGTNEQFF.

The chain uses TRBV28 and TRBJ1-1; D gene unclear. V gave up 1 base and J gave up 9 bases, with 9 bases separating them. Germline lookup yields CDR1 MDHEN and CDR2 SYDVKM. The CDR3 has 12 residues. CDR3 coding DNA: TGTGCCAGCAGTTTATTCGCACAGAAAGCTTTCTTT. It is translated as CASSLFAQKAFF.

The genes are TRBV11-2 and TRBJ2-1; D call uncertain. The length of the CDR3 is 13 residues. V was shortened by 1 base and J by 3 bases, with 4 bases between the two germline ends. From germline, CDR1 is SGHAT and CDR2 FQNNGV. The CDR3 DNA reads as TGTGCCAGCAGCTTAGCCCTCTACAATGAGCAGTTCTTC. This sequence encodes CASSLALYNEQFF. Complete variable domain (other parts from reference TRBV11-2 and TRBJ2-1): EAGVAQSPRYKIIEKRQSVAFWCNPISGHATLYWYQQILGQGPKLLIQFQNNGVVDDSQLPKDRFSAERLKGVDSTLKIQPAKLEDSAVYLCASSLALYNEQFFGPGTRLTVL.

J is TRBJ2-1 and V is TRBV30; 9 bases map to TRBD1. This CDR3 is built from 14 residues. In germline, CDR1 is GTSNPN, CDR2 SVGIG (reference sequence). V was clipped by 5 bases and J by 6 bases; unmatched bases: 8. CDR3: CAWLPGQGPNEQFF. The CDR3 DNA follows: TGTGCCTGGCTACCGGGACAGGGCCCCAATGAGCAGTTCTTC. The full variable domain, in which reference TRBV30 and TRBJ2-1 provide the parts outside the CDR3, is SQTIHQWPATLVQPVGSPLSLECTVEGTSNPNLYWYRQAAGRGLQLLFYSVGIGQISSEVPQNLSASRPQDRQFILSSKKLLLSDSGFYLCAWLPGQGPNEQFFGPGTRLTVL.

The sample holds a few counts of this clone. The rearrangement uses TRBV5-1 and TRBJ1-2; 8 positions agree with TRBD1. In germline, CDR1 is SGHRS, CDR2 YFSETQ. V lost 5 bases and J lost 8; bases outside the gene matches: 17. CDR3 length: 16 amino acids. CDR3 coding DNA: TGCGCCAGCAGTGTATGGACGGGGCAGGGGGCTTTAGGCTACACCTTC. It codes for CASSVWTGQGALGYTF.

In regard to this clone: Other nucleotide sequences from this sample produce the same CDR3. The rearrangement joins TRBV6-5 to TRBJ1-1; no definite D call. Germline CDR1 reads MNHEY; CDR2 reads SVGAGI. The CDR3 loop spans 13 amino acids. Trimming took 2 bases from V and 1 from J, leaving 5 bases between them. CDR3 sequence reads: CASSYGQNTEAFF. The DNA for the CDR3 is TGTGCCAGCAGTTACGGCCAGAACACTGAAGCTTTCTTT.

The chain recombines TRBV7-9 with TRBJ2-5; 9 bases match TRBD1. CDR3 length: 15 residues. V shed 7 bases and J 5 bases; nucleotides not matched to a gene: 11. In germline, CDR1 is SEHNR, CDR2 FQNEAQ (reference sequence). In nucleotides, the CDR3 is TGTGCCAGCATCCGGTCGGGACAGGGCGGGGAGACCCAGTACTTC. Protein sequence: CASIRSGQGGETQYF.

V usage is TRBV19 and J usage is TRBJ1-5, with D unresolved. The CDR3 runs 14 residues. The germline V gene encodes CDR1 LNHDA and CDR2 SQIVND (reference sequence). V lost 1 base and J lost 4, with 8 bases in between. CDR3 sequence (DNA): TGTGCCAGTAGTATAGTACGAGGGAATCAGCCCCAGCATTTT. It yields the protein CASSIVRGNQPQHF.

This clone has just one count. This sequence joins TRBV6-4 and TRBJ2-3, with D unclear. This CDR3 is built from 14 residues. Between the trimmed V and J ends, which lost 3 bases and 0 bases, there was a span of 7 bases. From germline, CDR1 is MRHNA and CDR2 SNTAGT. The CDR3 coding sequence is TGTGCCAGCAGTGAAGAAGCCAGCACAGATACGCAGTATTTT. Amino acids: CASSEEASTDTQYF.

The J gene is TRBJ2-5, the V gene TRBV5-8; 13 nucleotides align to TRBD2. The CDR3 consists of 17 residues. Trimming cost V 4 bases and J 1 base; bases outside gene matches: 7. Germline CDR1 and CDR2: SGHTS and YDEGEE. The CDR3 loop reads CASSPGLAGLTQETQYF. The DNA of the CDR3 is TGTGCCAGCAGCCCGGGACTAGCGGGGCTCACCCAAGAGACCCAGTACTTC.

This rearrangement joins TRBV6-5 to TRBJ2-1; TRBD1 agrees at 9 bases. With V trimmed by 4 bases and J by 8 bases, 12 bases remained unmatched. Germline CDR1 MNHEY, CDR2 SVGAGI. There are 16 residues in the CDR3. The CDR3 DNA reads as TGTGCCAGCAGTTCCTCTCGACAGGGGGGGTGGGATGAGCAGTTCTTC. This sequence encodes CASSSSRQGGWDEQFF.

The chain joins TRBV30 to TRBJ1-1, with a weak D call TRBD1 (6 bases). There are 12 residues in the CDR3. Germline V gene data show CDR1 as GTSNPN and CDR2 as SVGIG (reference sequence). Trimming removed 2 bases from V and 9 bases from J, with 13 bases in between. In DNA, the CDR3 is TGTGCCTGGAGTTTGAAGGGGGGGAAAGCTTTCTTT. Translation: CAWSLKGGKAFF.

The V and J genes are TRBV5-1 and TRBJ2-1, with D possibly matching TRBD2 (5 bases). V shed 0 bases and J shed 7 bases, with 17 bases lying between them. This CDR3 has 16 amino acids. The germline gives CDR1 SGHRS, CDR2 YFSETQ. The CDR3: CASSLAGSVGGNEQFF. CDR3 in DNA: TGCGCCAGCAGCTTGGCGGGGTCGGTAGGTGGGAATGAGCAGTTCTTC.

This clone was detected once. The V call is TRBV30, the J call TRBJ2-1, with D possibly being TRBD2 (6 bases). Germline V gene data show CDR1 as GTSNPN and CDR2 as SVGIG (reference sequence). The CDR3 is 12 residues long. The ends were cut back, 7 bases at V and 8 bases at J, with 15 bases in the middle. CDR3 in amino acids: CALGTLGDEQFF. The DNA for the CDR3 is TGTGCCTTAGGGACTTTGGGCGATGAGCAGTTCTTC.

CDR3 sequence reads: CASSGLAGYEQFF. The CDR3 nucleotides are TGCGCCAGCAGTGGACTAGCGGGGTATGAGCAGTTCTTC. The chain uses TRBV5-1 and TRBJ2-1; 12 bases line up with TRBD2. Per germline, CDR1 SGHRS and CDR2 YFSETQ. This CDR3 is 13 amino acids long. V lost 5 bases, J lost 8 bases, and 2 bases stayed unmatched.

J is TRBJ2-3 and V is TRBV11-2; TRBD2 might be the D (6 bases). Trimming pared 2 bases from V and 2 bases from J, leaving 14 bases between. This CDR3 region has 16 residues. Germline V gene sequence: CDR1 SGHAT, CDR2 FQNNGV. In DNA form, the CDR3 reads TGTGCCAGCAGCTTATCTGTAGGACTAAACACAGATACGCAGTATTTT. It yields the protein CASSLSVGLNTDTQYF.

The chain couples TRBV5-4 to TRBJ2-1; D gene uncertain. CDR3 length equals 16 residues. Germline V lookup: CDR1 SGHNT, CDR2 YYREEE (reference sequence). The V gene lost 4 bases and the J gene lost 5 bases, with 19 bases spanning the gap. CDR3 protein: CASSPGFFAENNEQFF. The CDR3 nucleotides are TGTGCCAGCAGCCCCGGGTTTTTTGCAGAAAACAATGAGCAGTTCTTC.

This chain joins TRBV5-4 and TRBJ2-5; possible D gene TRBD2, 5 bases. V gave up 0 bases and J gave up 6 bases, with 18 bases separating them. CDR1 is SGHNT and CDR2 is YYREEE in the germline V gene (reference sequence). CDR3 length: 16 amino acids. CDR3 nucleotide sequence: TGTGCCAGCAGCTTGGATTGGGAGTGGGAAAAAAAGACCCAGTACTTC. Its protein is CASSLDWEWEKKTQYF.

The CDR3 is CASSDGGSSLAKNIQYF. For the CDR3, the DNA is TGTGCCAGCAGTGATGGAGGGAGTTCTTTAGCCAAAAACATTCAGTACTTC. The rearrangement uses TRBV2 and TRBJ2-4, with D tentatively TRBD2 (6 bases). The CDR3 runs 17 residues. V was clipped by 3 bases and J by 0 bases, with 15 bases between them. Per germline, CDR1 SNHLY and CDR2 FYNNEI.

The rearrangement joins TRBV28 to TRBJ1-2; weak D call: TRBD1 (6 bases). The germline gives CDR1 MDHEN, CDR2 SYDVKM. Trimming left V 6 bases short and J 4 bases short, with 21 bases between. This CDR3 spans 16 amino acids. The CDR3 DNA reads as TGTGCCAGCAGGCCCCGGAATCTTAGGGGGGGCTATGGCTACACCTTC. It encodes CASRPRNLRGGYGYTF.

The CDR3 DNA sequence: TGTGCCAGCAGTCGGGGGGCCACAGATACGCAGTATTTT. Translating it yields CASSRGATDTQYF. The rearrangement links TRBV27 to TRBJ2-3; D is perhaps TRBD2 (7 bases). The CDR3 extends over 13 amino acids. In germline, CDR1 is MNHEY, CDR2 SMNVEV (reference sequence). V dropped 5 bases and J dropped 2 bases, with 8 bases sitting between them.

CDR3: CASSPQTSGRSEQYF. Here the CDR3 DNA reads TGTGCCAGCAGCCCTCAGACTAGCGGGAGATCCGAGCAGTACTTC. The J gene is TRBJ2-7, the V gene TRBV9; TRBD2 matches 12 bases. In germline, CDR1 is SGDLS, CDR2 YYNGEE. V gave up 4 bases and J gave up 6 bases; unmatched junction bases: 8. This CDR3 has 15 residues.

This chain links TRBV7-2 with TRBJ2-3; 8 bases are shared with TRBD2. V lost 4 bases and J lost 1; bases outside the gene matches: 7. The V gene's germline CDR1 is SGHTA and CDR2 FQGNSA. CDR3 length: 16 residues. CDR3 region: CASSSPRGGGTDTQYF. CDR3 DNA: TGTGCCAGCAGCTCGCCTCGGGGGGGCGGCACAGATACGCAGTATTTT.

This clone was detected a few times. The genes are TRBV2 and TRBJ1-5; 8 bases fit TRBD1. Germline values: CDR1 SNHLY, CDR2 FYNNEI. This CDR3 comprises 12 residues. V lost 3 bases, J lost 11 bases, and 3 bases stayed unmatched. The CDR3 nucleotides read TGTGCCAGCAGTGACAGGGGGCCGGCCCAGCATTTT. The encoded protein is CASSDRGPAQHF.

The chain uses TRBV29-1 and TRBJ2-3, with a weak D call TRBD2 (6 bases). Germline CDR1 reads SQVTM; CDR2 reads ANQGSEA. The CDR3 is made up of 12 amino acids. The germline V and J ends were trimmed by 7 bases and 6 bases, with 14 bases remaining between them. The CDR3 reads CSADGSGDTQYF. The CDR3 DNA is TGCAGCGCGGACGGGAGTGGGGATACGCAGTATTTT.

This clone has a single count. This rearrangement joins TRBV7-6 to TRBJ1-4; D gene unclear. This CDR3 is built from 15 residues. The germline V gene has CDR1 SGHVS and CDR2 FNYEAQ. Deletions cut 1 base from V and 0 bases from J, with 6 bases between. CDR3 sequence: CASSLGATTNEKLFF. CDR3 DNA: TGTGCCAGCAGCTTAGGAGCAACAACTAATGAAAAACTGTTTTTT.